This entry describes one TCR beta chain. Per the study methods: Counts of nucleated cells, estimated from reference gene primer amplification, were obtained. TCRdb's copy holds only in-frame clones and misses some; the assay was immunoSEQ multiplex PCR. V and J calls plus clone size are reproduced from that table; the DNA served to infer D and trimming. Of 120,000 or so clones listed, approximately 90% were seen once; the top ten hold less than 2%. Germline CDR1 is SQVTM and CDR2 is ANQGSEA. V shed 6 bases, J shed 2 bases, and the junction held 5 bases outside the gene matches. The CDR3 spans 13 residues. These data come from a study of blood T cell repertoires in COVID-19. Study background: Donors in the United States, Italy and Spain gave samples during acute or convalescent COVID-19.

The sequencing input was peripheral blood. The J gene is TRBJ1-1, the V gene TRBV29-1; TRBD1 aligns across 8 bases. This receptor was obtained from a human donor in a cohort sampled during active COVID-19. The CDR3 sequence is CSVEGQANTEAFF. CDR3 DNA: TGCAGCGTCGAGGGACAGGCCAACACTGAAGCTTTCTTT.